One T cell receptor (beta chain) is described in this entry. The germline CDR1 and CDR2 sequences are KGHSH and LQKENI. The CDR3 consists of 12 residues. J was trimmed by 4 bases and V by 7 bases; bases with no gene match: 1. The data belong to a study of blood T cell repertoires in COVID-19. Only in-frame clones appear in the TCRdb table, and some are missing; sequencing was by immunoSEQ multiplex PCR. Of roughly 87,000 clones listed, approximately 85% are singletons. This TCR came from a woman aged 80 or over with COVID-19, enrolled during active disease. J is TRBJ1-1 and V is TRBV18; 9 bases map to TRBD1. The specimen sequenced was peripheral blood. CDR3 residues: CASWDRATEAFF. CDR3 nucleotide sequence: TGTGCCAGCTGGGACAGGGCCACTGAAGCTTTCTTT.